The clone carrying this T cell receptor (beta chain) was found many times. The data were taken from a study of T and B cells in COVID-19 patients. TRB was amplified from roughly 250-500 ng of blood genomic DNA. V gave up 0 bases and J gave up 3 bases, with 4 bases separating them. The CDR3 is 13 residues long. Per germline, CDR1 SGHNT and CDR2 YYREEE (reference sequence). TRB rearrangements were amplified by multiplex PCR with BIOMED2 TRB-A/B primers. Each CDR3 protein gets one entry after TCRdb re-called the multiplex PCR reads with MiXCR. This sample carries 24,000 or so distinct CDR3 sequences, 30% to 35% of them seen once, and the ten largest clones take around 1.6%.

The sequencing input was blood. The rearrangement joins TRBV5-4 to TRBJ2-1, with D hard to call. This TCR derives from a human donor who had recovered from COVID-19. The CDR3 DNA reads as TGTGCCAGCAGCTTGGACAGCTACAATGAGCAGTTCTTC. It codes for CASSLDSYNEQFF.